This TCR beta chain was retrieved from a study of shared clonotypes between healthy human individuals. Findings of the study overall: The authors expected sequencing depth to affect clonotype sharing among donors. Across a handful of donors, naive CD4 shared around 5%, naive CD8 over 3%, memory CD4 about 2.5%, memory CD8 about 0.38%.

In germline, CDR1 is MNHEY, CDR2 SMNVEV (reference sequence). Trimming at V came to 2 bases and at J to 6 bases, leaving 8 bases not matched to a gene. The CDR3 has 17 amino acids. The authors ran the assay at deep level. The protocol was immunoSEQ multiplex PCR, while the TCRdb copy is restricted to in-frame clones and leaves out a portion. The sample carries about 1 million clones, more than 75% recorded once. Comment on this clone: What it recognizes is unknown.

Sequenced sample: memory CD4+ T cells from PBMCs. Subset described: CD45RA-negative fraction. This sequence originates from a young man in good health. Some clones in this sample may be carry-over from other donors' samples. The chain uses TRBV27 and TRBJ2-1; the match to TRBD1 covers 12 bases. The CDR3 region has the DNA TGTGCCAGCAGTTTAGCCCTCGGGACAGGGGGCCTCAATGAGCAGTTCTTC. It encodes CASSLALGTGGLNEQFF.